A selection of T cell receptor beta chains follows, all from one sample in a study of shared clonotypes between healthy human individuals. Sequencing was performed with immunoSEQ multiplex PCR; in TCRdb, only in-frame clones are kept and a portion is missing. The sample lists roughly 1,100,000 clones; approximately 76% were seen once. The source material was memory CD4+ T cells sorted from blood. These receptor sequences come from a man younger than 30 in good health. CDR3s include the opening cysteine and the closing phenylalanine or tryptophan. Fields, in order: clone size, V gene, D gene, J gene, CDR3 DNA, CDR3 protein. D genes are given only for firm matches. Clone size is shown for a subset of rows, as once, few, many or a class of expanded clone.

size: -
V: TRBV7-9
D: -
J: TRBJ2-5
DNA: TGTGCCAGCAGCACAGGAGCGGGAGAGACCCAGTACTTC
CDR3: CASSTGAGETQYF

size: -
V: TRBV15
D: TRBD1
J: TRBJ2-1
DNA: TGTGCCACCAGCAACACAGGGGGCGCGTGGAATGAGCAGTTCTTC
CDR3: CATSNTGGAWNEQFF

size: -
V: TRBV6-6
D: -
J: TRBJ2-2
DNA: TGTGCCAGCATGGATGGCGGGGCGGGTACCGGGGAGCTGTTTTTT
CDR3: CASMDGGAGTGELFF

size: -
V: TRBV28
D: TRBD2
J: TRBJ2-1
DNA: TGTGCCAGCAGTTTTGGGTGGGAGGGGTACAATGAGCAGTTCTTC
CDR3: CASSFGWEGYNEQFF

size: -
V: TRBV7-2
D: -
J: TRBJ1-6
DNA: TGTGCCAGCAGCTTAGGTTCGGTGGGGACGGGCTCACCCCTCCACTTT
CDR3: CASSLGSVGTGSPLHF

size: -
V: TRBV30
D: -
J: TRBJ1-1
DNA: TGTGCCGAAAAAAGGGGCACCATGAACACTGAAGCTTTCTTT
CDR3: CAEKRGTMNTEAFF

size: -
V: TRBV5-4
D: TRBD2
J: TRBJ2-7
DNA: TGTGCCAGCAGCTTTGGACTAGCGGGGGGCGAGCAGTACTTC
CDR3: CASSFGLAGGEQYF

size: -
V: TRBV10-1
D: TRBD2
J: TRBJ2-1
DNA: TGCGCCAGCAGTGATGTTACCGGGACTAGCGGGGGGTCCTACAATGAGCAGTTCTTC
CDR3: CASSDVTGTSGGSYNEQFF

size: -
V: TRBV30
D: -
J: TRBJ1-6
DNA: TGTGCCTGGACCTTCGGCAGGGATAATTCACCCCTCCACTTT
CDR3: CAWTFGRDNSPLHF

size: -
V: TRBV5-1
D: TRBD2
J: TRBJ2-1
DNA: TGCGCCAGCAGCTTGTTAGCGGGAGGCTTCAATGAGCAGTTCTTC
CDR3: CASSLLAGGFNEQFF

size: -
V: TRBV6-1
D: -
J: TRBJ1-5
DNA: TGTGCCAGCATGCAGAGTAGCAATCAGCCCCAGCATTTT
CDR3: CASMQSSNQPQHF

size: -
V: TRBV6-5
D: TRBD1
J: TRBJ2-5
DNA: TGTGCCAGCAGTACCCGGACAGGGCGAGAGACCCAGTACTTC
CDR3: CASSTRTGRETQYF

size: once
V: TRBV12-5
D: -
J: TRBJ1-5
DNA: TGTGCTAGTGGTTTGCCGATCTCCAGGGAGCCCCAGCATTTT
CDR3: CASGLPISREPQHF

size: few
V: TRBV30
D: -
J: TRBJ1-1
DNA: TGTGCCTGGAGTGAACAGGGCGGGACTGAAGCTTTCTTT
CDR3: CAWSEQGGTEAFF

size: -
V: TRBV29-1
D: -
J: TRBJ1-4
DNA: TGCAGCGTGGCTACGGGTTCAACTAATGAAAAACTGTTTTTT
CDR3: CSVATGSTNEKLFF

size: -
V: TRBV9
D: TRBD2
J: TRBJ2-5
DNA: TGTGCCAGCAGCGTGAGCGGGAGGAACTCACAAGAGACCCAGTACTTC
CDR3: CASSVSGRNSQETQYF

size: -
V: TRBV4-3
D: -
J: TRBJ2-7
DNA: TGCGCCAGCAGCCAAGATTCAGACTACGAGCAGTACTTC
CDR3: CASSQDSDYEQYF

size: -
V: TRBV6-5
D: TRBD2
J: TRBJ2-1
DNA: TGTGCCAGCAGTTACTACGGACTAGGGCTAGCCTATGAGCAGTTCTTC
CDR3: CASSYYGLGLAYEQFF

size: few
V: TRBV13
D: -
J: TRBJ1-1
DNA: TGTGCCAGCAGCTTAGCACAGTCGAACACTGAAGCTTTCTTT
CDR3: CASSLAQSNTEAFF

size: -
V: TRBV5-1
D: TRBD1
J: TRBJ2-1
DNA: TGCGCCAGCAGCCTCGGACAGGTCTCCTACAATGAGCAGTTCTTC
CDR3: CASSLGQVSYNEQFF

size: -
V: TRBV11-2
D: -
J: TRBJ1-3
DNA: TGTGCCAGCAGCTCTGGACCGGCCTCTGGAAACACCATATATTTT
CDR3: CASSSGPASGNTIYF

size: -
V: TRBV11-1
D: TRBD2
J: TRBJ2-3
DNA: TGTGCCAGCAGCTCGGAGGGGACTAGCGGGGGCACAGATACGCAGTATTTT
CDR3: CASSSEGTSGGTDTQYF

size: -
V: TRBV5-4
D: TRBD2
J: TRBJ2-1
DNA: TGTGCCAGCAGTCTAGCGGGAGGCCTCAATGAGCAGTTCTTC
CDR3: CASSLAGGLNEQFF

size: once
V: TRBV9
D: -
J: TRBJ2-7
DNA: TGTGCCAGCAGCGTAGATTGGGGCTCCAACGAGCAGTACTTC
CDR3: CASSVDWGSNEQYF

size: few
V: TRBV5-6
D: TRBD1
J: TRBJ2-1
DNA: TGTGCCAGCAGGGACGGACAGGGGGGCTACAATGAGCAGTTCTTC
CDR3: CASRDGQGGYNEQFF

size: -
V: TRBV15
D: TRBD2
J: TRBJ2-7
DNA: TGTGCCACCAGCAGTCACCGGAGACTAGCGGGGTCGCGGGAGCAGTACTTC
CDR3: CATSSHRRLAGSREQYF

size: -
V: TRBV30
D: -
J: TRBJ1-5
DNA: TGTGCCTGGAGTGTACCCAGGGGTGGAGTTCAGCCCCAGCATTTT
CDR3: CAWSVPRGGVQPQHF

size: -
V: TRBV14
D: -
J: TRBJ2-2
DNA: TGTGCCAGCAGCCGGCTCGGAGGTGCCGGGGAGCTGTTTTTT
CDR3: CASSRLGGAGELFF

size: once
V: TRBV7-2
D: TRBD1
J: TRBJ2-7
DNA: TGTGCCAGCAGCTCGGCCGGGACAGGGACGTACGAGCAGTACTTC
CDR3: CASSSAGTGTYEQYF

size: -
V: TRBV2
D: -
J: TRBJ1-1
DNA: TGTGCCAGCAGTAAGAGTCAGGCGGGCACTGAAGCTTTCTTT
CDR3: CASSKSQAGTEAFF

size: -
V: TRBV16
D: -
J: TRBJ2-3
DNA: TGTGCCAGTAGCCAAGCGGGGCAGGGGGATTCAGATACGCAGTATTTT
CDR3: CASSQAGQGDSDTQYF

size: -
V: TRBV7-3
D: TRBD2
J: TRBJ2-1
DNA: TGTGCCAGCAGCCCCTATCCTAGCGGGGAAAACAATGAGCAGTTCTTC
CDR3: CASSPYPSGENNEQFF

size: -
V: TRBV6-5
D: TRBD1
J: TRBJ1-2
DNA: TGTGCCAGCACCGGTGCAGGGGGCAACTATGGCTACACCTTC
CDR3: CASTGAGGNYGYTF

size: few
V: TRBV7-2
D: -
J: TRBJ1-6
DNA: TGTGCCAGCAGCTTAATTTGGGTTGCCTATAATTCACCCCTCCACTTT
CDR3: CASSLIWVAYNSPLHF

size: -
V: TRBV6-5
D: TRBD2
J: TRBJ2-5
DNA: TGTGCCAGCACTCCTCCGGGCGGGGGAGCAGAGACCCAGTACTTC
CDR3: CASTPPGGGAETQYF

size: -
V: TRBV28
D: -
J: TRBJ1-2
DNA: TGTGCCAGCAGTTTTTTCCAGTCTAACTATGGCTACACCTTC
CDR3: CASSFFQSNYGYTF

size: few
V: TRBV5-1
D: -
J: TRBJ2-3
DNA: TGCGCCAGCAGTTGGACAGTAAAAGATACGCAGTATTTT
CDR3: CASSWTVKDTQYF

size: -
V: TRBV4-1
D: -
J: TRBJ2-4
DNA: TGCGCCAGCAGCCAAGCGGAGGCCCCAGCCAAAAACATTCAGTACTTC
CDR3: CASSQAEAPAKNIQYF

size: -
V: TRBV6-6
D: -
J: TRBJ1-5
DNA: TGTGCCAGCAGTTTGGCGAGGGGGGATCAGCCCCAGCATTTT
CDR3: CASSLARGDQPQHF

size: few
V: TRBV9
D: -
J: TRBJ2-4
DNA: TGTGCCAGCAGCGTAGCCGGGACAAACAGAAACATTCAGTACTTC
CDR3: CASSVAGTNRNIQYF

size: -
V: TRBV5-1
D: -
J: TRBJ2-7
DNA: TGCGCCAGCAGCGCCACCCGCTACGAGCAGTACTTC
CDR3: CASSATRYEQYF

size: -
V: TRBV2
D: -
J: TRBJ1-5
DNA: TGTGCCAGCAGTGAGGGAAGGAATAGCAATCAGCCCCAGCATTTT
CDR3: CASSEGRNSNQPQHF